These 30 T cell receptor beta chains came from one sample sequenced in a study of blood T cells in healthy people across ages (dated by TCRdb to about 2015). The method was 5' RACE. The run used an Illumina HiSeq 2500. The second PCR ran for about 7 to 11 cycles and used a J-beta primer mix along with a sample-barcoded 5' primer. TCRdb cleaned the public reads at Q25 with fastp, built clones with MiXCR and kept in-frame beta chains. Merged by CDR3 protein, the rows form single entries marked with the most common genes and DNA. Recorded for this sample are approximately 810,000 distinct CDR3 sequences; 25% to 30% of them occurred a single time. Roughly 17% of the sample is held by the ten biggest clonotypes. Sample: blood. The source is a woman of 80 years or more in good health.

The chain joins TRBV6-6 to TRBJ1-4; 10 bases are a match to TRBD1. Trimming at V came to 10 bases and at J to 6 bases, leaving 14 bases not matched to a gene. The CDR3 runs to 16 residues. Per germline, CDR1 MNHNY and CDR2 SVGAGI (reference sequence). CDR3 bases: TGTGCCACCCAACGGGACAGGGGCTTGAGGGATGAAAAACTGTTTTTT. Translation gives CATQRDRGLRDEKLFF.

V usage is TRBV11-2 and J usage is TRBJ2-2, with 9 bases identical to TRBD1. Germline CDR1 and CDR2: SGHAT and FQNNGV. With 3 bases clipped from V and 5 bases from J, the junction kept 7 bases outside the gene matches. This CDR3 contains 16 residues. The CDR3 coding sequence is TGTGCCAGCAGCTTCCCCACAGGGGGCGCGACCGGGGAGCTGTTTTTT. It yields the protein CASSFPTGGATGELFF.

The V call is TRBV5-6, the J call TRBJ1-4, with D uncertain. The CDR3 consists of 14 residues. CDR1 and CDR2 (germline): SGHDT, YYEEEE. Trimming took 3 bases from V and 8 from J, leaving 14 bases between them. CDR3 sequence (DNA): TGTGCCAGCAGCTCATCAGGCCTATGGGAAAAACTGTTTTTT. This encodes CASSSSGLWEKLFF.

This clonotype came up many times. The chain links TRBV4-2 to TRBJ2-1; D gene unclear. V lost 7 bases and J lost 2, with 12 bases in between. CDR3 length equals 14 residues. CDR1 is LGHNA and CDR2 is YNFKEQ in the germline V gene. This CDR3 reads CASTWGDTYNEQFF. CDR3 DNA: TGTGCCAGCACTTGGGGTGACACCTACAATGAGCAGTTCTTC.

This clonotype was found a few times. The CDR3 loop reads CASRTGISNQPQHF. The CDR3 region has the DNA TGTGCCAGCAGGACAGGGATAAGCAATCAGCCCCAGCATTTT. V usage is TRBV2 and J usage is TRBJ1-5; 7 bases map to TRBD1. Germline trimming cut 6 bases from V and 1 base from J; bases unmatched to any gene: 3. Germline V CDR1 and CDR2: SNHLY, FYNNEI. The CDR3 consists of 14 residues.

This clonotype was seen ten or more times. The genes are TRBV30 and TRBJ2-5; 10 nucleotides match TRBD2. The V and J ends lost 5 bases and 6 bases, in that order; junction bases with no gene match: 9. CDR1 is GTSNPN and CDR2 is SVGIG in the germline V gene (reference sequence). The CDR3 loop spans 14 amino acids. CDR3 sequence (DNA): TGTGCCTGGCAATTCTGGACTAGCGGAAAGACCCAGTACTTC. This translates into CAWQFWTSGKTQYF.

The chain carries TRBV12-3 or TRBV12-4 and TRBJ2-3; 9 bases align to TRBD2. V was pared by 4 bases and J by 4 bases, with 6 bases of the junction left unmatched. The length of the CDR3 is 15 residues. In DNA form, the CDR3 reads TGTGCCAGCAGTTCTGCGGGGGGGAGAGCAGATACGCAGTATTTT. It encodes CASSSAGGRADTQYF.

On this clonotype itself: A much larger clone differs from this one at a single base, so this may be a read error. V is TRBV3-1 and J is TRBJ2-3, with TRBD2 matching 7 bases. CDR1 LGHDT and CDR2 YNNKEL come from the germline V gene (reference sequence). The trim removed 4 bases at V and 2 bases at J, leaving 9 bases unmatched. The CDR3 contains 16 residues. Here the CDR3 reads CASSRVSGGNTDTQYF. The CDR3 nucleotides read TGTGCCAGCAGCCGAGTGTCGGGGGGAAACACAGATACGCAGTATTTT.

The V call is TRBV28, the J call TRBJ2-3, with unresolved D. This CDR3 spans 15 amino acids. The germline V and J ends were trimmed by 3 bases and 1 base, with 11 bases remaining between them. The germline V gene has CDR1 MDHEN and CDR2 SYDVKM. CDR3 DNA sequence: TGTGCCAGCAGTTTCTTGTTGGCAGGCACAGATACGCAGTATTTT. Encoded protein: CASSFLLAGTDTQYF.

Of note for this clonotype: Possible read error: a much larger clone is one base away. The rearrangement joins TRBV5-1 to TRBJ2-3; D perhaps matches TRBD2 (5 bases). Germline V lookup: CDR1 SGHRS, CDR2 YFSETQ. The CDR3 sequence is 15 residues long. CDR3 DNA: TGCGTCAGCAGCTCGTACGCTTTGGCGGGAGATACGCAGTATTTT. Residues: CVSSSYALAGDTQYF.

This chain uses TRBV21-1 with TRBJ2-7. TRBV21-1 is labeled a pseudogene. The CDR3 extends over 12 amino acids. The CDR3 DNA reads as TGTGCCAGCAGCAAAGATGGGGATGGGCAGTACTTC. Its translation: CASSKDGDGQYF.

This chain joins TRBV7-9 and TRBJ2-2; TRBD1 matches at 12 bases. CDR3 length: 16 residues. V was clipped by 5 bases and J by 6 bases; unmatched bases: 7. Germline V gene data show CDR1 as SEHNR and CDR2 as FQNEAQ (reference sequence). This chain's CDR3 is CASSPGTGGEAGELFF. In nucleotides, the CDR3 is TGTGCCAGCAGCCCCGGGACAGGGGGCGAAGCCGGGGAGCTGTTTTTT.

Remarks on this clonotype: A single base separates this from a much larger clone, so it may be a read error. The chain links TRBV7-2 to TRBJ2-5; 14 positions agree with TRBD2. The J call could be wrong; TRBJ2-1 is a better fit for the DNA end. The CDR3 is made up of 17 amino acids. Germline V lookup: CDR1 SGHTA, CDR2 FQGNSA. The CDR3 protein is CASSSHPTSGGEETQFF. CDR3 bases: TGTGCCAGCAGCTCCCATCCGACTAGCGGGGGGGAAGAGACCCAGTTCTTC.

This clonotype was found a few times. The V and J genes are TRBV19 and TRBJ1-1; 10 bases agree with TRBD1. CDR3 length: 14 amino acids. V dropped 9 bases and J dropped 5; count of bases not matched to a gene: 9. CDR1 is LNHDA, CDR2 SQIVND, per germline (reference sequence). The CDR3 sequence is CASSPGTGVTEAFF. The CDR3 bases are TGTGCCAGCAGCCCGGGGACAGGGGTTACTGAAGCTTTCTTT.

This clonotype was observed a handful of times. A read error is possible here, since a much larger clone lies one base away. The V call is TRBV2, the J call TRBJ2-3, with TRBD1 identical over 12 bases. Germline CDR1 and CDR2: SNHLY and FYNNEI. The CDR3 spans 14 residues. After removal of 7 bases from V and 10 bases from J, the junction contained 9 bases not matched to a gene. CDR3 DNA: TGTGCCAGCAAACCGGGACAGGGGGCTTATGCGCAGTATTTT. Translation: CASKPGQGAYAQYF. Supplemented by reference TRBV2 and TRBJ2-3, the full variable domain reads EPEVTQTPSHQVTQMGQEVILRCVPISNHLYFYWYRQILGQKVEFLVSFYNNEISEKSEIFDDQFSVERPDGSNFTLKIRSTKLEDSAMYFCASKPGQGAYAQYFGPGTRLTVL.

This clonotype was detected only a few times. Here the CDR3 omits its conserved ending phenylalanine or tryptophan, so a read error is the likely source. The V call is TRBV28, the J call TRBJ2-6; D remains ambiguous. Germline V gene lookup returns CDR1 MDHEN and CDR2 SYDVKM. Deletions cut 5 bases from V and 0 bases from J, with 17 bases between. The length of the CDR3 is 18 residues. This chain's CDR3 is CASSGVGPKGSGANVLTV. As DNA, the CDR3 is TGTGCCAGCAGTGGGGTTGGGCCTAAAGGCTCTGGGGCCAACGTCCTGACTGTC.

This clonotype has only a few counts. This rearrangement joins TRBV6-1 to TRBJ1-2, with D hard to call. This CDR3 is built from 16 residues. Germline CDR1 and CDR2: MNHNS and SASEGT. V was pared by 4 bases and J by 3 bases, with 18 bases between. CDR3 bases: TGTGCCAGCAGTGTAAAACGGGTTTTCGGGGACTATGGCTACACCTTC. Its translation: CASSVKRVFGDYGYTF.

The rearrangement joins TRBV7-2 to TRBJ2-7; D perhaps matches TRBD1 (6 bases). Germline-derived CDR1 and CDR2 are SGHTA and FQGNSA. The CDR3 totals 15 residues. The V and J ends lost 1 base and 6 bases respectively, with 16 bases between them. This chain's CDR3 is CASSLDPGDLSEQYF. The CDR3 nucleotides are TGTGCCAGCAGCTTAGACCCAGGGGATCTCTCCGAGCAGTACTTC.

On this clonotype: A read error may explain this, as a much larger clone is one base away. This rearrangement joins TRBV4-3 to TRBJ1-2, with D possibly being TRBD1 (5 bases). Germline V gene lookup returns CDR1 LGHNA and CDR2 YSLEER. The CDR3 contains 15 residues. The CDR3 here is CASSQTGGNNYGCTF. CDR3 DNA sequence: TGCGCCAGCAGCCAAACCGGGGGGAATAACTATGGCTGCACCTTC.

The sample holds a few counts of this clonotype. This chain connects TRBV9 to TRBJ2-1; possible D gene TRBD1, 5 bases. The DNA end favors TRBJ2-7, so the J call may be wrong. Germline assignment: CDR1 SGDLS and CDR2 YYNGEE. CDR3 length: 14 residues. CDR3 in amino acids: CASSVASLDNEQYF. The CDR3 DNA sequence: TGTGCCAGCAGCGTAGCCAGCCTGGACAATGAGCAGTACTTC.

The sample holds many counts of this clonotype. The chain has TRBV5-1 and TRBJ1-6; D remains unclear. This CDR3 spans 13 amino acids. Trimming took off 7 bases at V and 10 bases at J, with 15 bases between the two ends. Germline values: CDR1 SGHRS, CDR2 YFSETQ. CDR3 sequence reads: CASAPGTGSPLHF. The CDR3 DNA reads TGCGCCAGCGCCCCCGGTACTGGGTCACCCCTCCACTTT.

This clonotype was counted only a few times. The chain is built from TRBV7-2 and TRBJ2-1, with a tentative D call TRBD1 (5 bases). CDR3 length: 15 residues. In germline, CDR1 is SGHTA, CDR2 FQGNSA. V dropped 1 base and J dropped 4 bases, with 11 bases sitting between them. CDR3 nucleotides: TGTGCCAGCAGCTTAGAGGCTGACAGATACAATGAGCAGTTCTTC. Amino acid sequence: CASSLEADRYNEQFF.

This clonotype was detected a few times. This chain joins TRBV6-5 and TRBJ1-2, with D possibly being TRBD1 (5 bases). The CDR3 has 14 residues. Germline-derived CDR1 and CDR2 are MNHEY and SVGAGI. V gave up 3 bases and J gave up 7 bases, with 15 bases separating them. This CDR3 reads CASSYEQGLSGYTF. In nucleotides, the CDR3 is TGTGCCAGCAGTTATGAGCAGGGATTGAGTGGCTACACCTTC.

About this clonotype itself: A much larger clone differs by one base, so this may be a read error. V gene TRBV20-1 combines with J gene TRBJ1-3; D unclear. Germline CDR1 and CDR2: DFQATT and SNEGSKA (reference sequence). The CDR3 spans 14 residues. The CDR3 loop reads CGASSRVEGNTIYF. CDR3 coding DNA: TGCGGTGCTAGCTCCCGAGTAGAAGGAAACACCATATATTTT.

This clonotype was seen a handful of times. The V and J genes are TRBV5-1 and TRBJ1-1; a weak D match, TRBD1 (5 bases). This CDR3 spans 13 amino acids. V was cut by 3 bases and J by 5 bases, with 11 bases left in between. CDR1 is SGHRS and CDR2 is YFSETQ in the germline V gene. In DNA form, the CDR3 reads TGCGCCAGCAGCTCTCAGGGAGATACTGAAGCTTTCTTT. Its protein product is CASSSQGDTEAFF.

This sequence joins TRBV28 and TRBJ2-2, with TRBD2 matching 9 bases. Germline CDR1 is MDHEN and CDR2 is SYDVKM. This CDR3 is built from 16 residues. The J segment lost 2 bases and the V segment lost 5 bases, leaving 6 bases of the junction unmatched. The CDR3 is CASSPTGLANTGELFF. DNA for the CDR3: TGTGCCAGCAGTCCTACGGGACTAGCTAACACCGGGGAGCTGTTTTTT.

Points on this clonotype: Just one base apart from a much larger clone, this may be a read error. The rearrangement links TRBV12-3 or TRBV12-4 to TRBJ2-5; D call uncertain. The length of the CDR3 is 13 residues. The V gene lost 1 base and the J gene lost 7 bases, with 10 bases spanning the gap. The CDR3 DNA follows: TGTGCCAGCAGTTTAGACACTTTGGTGACCCAGTACTTC. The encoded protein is CASSLDTLVTQYF.

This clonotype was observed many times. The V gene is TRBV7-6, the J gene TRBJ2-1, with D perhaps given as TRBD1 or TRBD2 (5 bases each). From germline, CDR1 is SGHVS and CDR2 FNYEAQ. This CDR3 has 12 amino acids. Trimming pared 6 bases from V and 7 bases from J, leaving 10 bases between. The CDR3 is CASSARGNEQFF. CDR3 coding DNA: TGTGCCAGCAGTGCGAGGGGTAATGAGCAGTTCTTC.

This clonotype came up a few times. The CDR3 DNA reads as TGTGCCAGTCTGCCATACCATAACTCTGGGGCCAACGTCCTGACTTTC. Amino acid sequence: CASLPYHNSGANVLTF. V and J are TRBV6-5 and TRBJ2-6; the D is unclear. CDR1 is MNHEY and CDR2 is SVGAGI in the germline V gene. The germline V and J ends were trimmed by 9 bases and 0 bases, with 15 bases remaining between them. This CDR3 contains 16 residues.

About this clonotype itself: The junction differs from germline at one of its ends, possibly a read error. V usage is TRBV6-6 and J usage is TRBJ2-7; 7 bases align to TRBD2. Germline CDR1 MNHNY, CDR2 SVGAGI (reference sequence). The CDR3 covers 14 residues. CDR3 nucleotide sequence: TGTGGCAGCAGTGTAAGTGGGGGGGCCTACGAGCAGTACTTC. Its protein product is CGSSVSGGAYEQYF.